These 26 T cell receptor beta chains were all obtained from the same sample, sequenced in a study of PD-1 blockade in classical Hodgkin lymphoma. Each patient's relapse followed autologous stem cell transplantation, and brentuximab vedotin exposure varied. Out of thawed PBMCs, magnetic negative selection purified CD4+ T cells. Repertoires were generated with immunoSEQ multiplex PCR, while TCRdb's copy carries only in-frame clones and drops some. Of fewer than 8,000 clones in the sample, about 80% were seen once. Sample: CD4+ T cells from blood, taken at baseline. Source of these receptors: a human donor with classical Hodgkin lymphoma.

The chain has TRBV19 and TRBJ2-4; 8 bases match TRBD2. The V gene's germline CDR1 is LNHDA and CDR2 SQIVND (reference sequence). The CDR3 totals 14 residues. J gave up 9 bases and V 3 bases, and 7 bases lay outside the gene matches. Here the CDR3 reads CASSIAGLDGIQYF. The CDR3 coding sequence is TGTGCCAGTAGTATTGCGGGACTAGATGGCATTCAGTACTTC.

The rearrangement links TRBV6-5 to TRBJ1-3; TRBD1 might be the D (5 bases). Germline V CDR1 and CDR2: MNHEY, SVGAGI. The V end lost 7 bases, the J end lost 0 bases, and 13 bases lay between the germline ends. This CDR3 is 15 amino acids long. The CDR3 loop reads CASKGDSSSGNTIYF. The CDR3 DNA follows: TGTGCCAGCAAGGGAGACAGCTCCTCTGGAAACACCATATATTTT.

The genes are TRBV28 and TRBJ1-4; D is unclear. Trimming took off 6 bases at V and 6 bases at J, with 8 bases between the two ends. The CDR3 has 12 residues. In germline, CDR1 is MDHEN, CDR2 SYDVKM. As DNA, the CDR3 is TGTGCCAGCAGACCCGATTATGAAAAACTGTTTTTT. This sequence encodes CASRPDYEKLFF.

This sequence joins TRBV27 and TRBJ1-5, with D maybe TRBD1 (6 bases). Germline-derived CDR1 and CDR2 are MNHEY and SMNVEV (reference sequence). Trimming pared 2 bases from V and 0 bases from J, leaving 26 bases between. The CDR3 is 21 residues long. This chain's CDR3 is CASSLVSPFGLPGHSNQPQHF. In DNA form, the CDR3 reads TGTGCCAGCAGTTTAGTTTCCCCATTTGGTCTGCCGGGACATAGCAATCAGCCCCAGCATTTT.

The rearrangement links TRBV4-2 to TRBJ2-1; TRBD1 is a possible D gene (5 bases). Trimming left V 0 bases short and J 3 bases short, with 12 bases between. The CDR3 totals 16 residues. Germline V CDR1 and CDR2: LGHNA, YNFKEQ. The CDR3 loop is CASSQDLGRVYNEQFF. The CDR3 coding sequence is TGTGCCAGCAGCCAAGATTTGGGCAGGGTCTACAATGAGCAGTTCTTC.

This sequence joins TRBV10-1 and TRBJ1-6, with a possible D match to TRBD1 (5 bases). Trimming took 6 bases from V and 5 from J, leaving 11 bases between them. The CDR3 has 14 amino acids. Germline CDR1 reads WNHNN; CDR2 reads SYGVQD (reference sequence). The CDR3 sequence: CASSPGRNNSPLHF. The CDR3 nucleotides read TGCGCCAGCAGCCCGGGACGGAATAATTCACCCCTCCACTTT.

This chain connects TRBV2 to TRBJ2-4; the match to TRBD1 covers 8 bases. This CDR3 is built from 17 residues. The V segment lost 6 bases and the J segment 0 bases; nucleotides outside the gene matches: 10. Germline CDR1 and CDR2: SNHLY and FYNNEI. DNA for the CDR3: TGTGCCAGCAGGGAAATCGACAGGGGACTAGCCAAAAACATTCAGTACTTC. Translation gives CASREIDRGLAKNIQYF.

This clone was observed a few times. The J gene is TRBJ2-2, the V gene TRBV28; 7 bases match TRBD1. The V segment lost 4 bases and the J segment 1 base; nucleotides outside the gene matches: 12. The CDR3 contains 18 residues. CDR1 and CDR2 from the germline V gene are MDHEN and SYDVKM. CDR3 in DNA: TGTGCCAGCAGTTGGTACAGGGGAACTCAGGGGAACACCGGGGAGCTGTTTTTT. It yields the protein CASSWYRGTQGNTGELFF.

This rearrangement joins TRBV7-9 to TRBJ1-5; D ambiguous. V was cut by 3 bases and J by 5 bases, with 11 bases left in between. This CDR3 comprises 14 residues. Per germline, CDR1 SEHNR and CDR2 FQNEAQ (reference sequence). The CDR3 here is CASSLGADYQPQHF. The CDR3 nucleotides read TGTGCCAGCAGCTTGGGAGCCGATTATCAGCCCCAGCATTTT.

The chain has TRBV27 and TRBJ2-3, with 9 bases fitting TRBD2. Germline V lookup: CDR1 MNHEY, CDR2 SMNVEV (reference sequence). The CDR3 extends over 15 amino acids. V trimming: 6 bases; J trimming: 0 bases; junction bases outside the gene matches: 4. CDR3 in amino acids: CASRRAGGSTDTQYF. For the CDR3, the DNA is TGTGCCAGCAGGCGAGCGGGAGGCAGCACAGATACGCAGTATTTT.

The chain recombines TRBV4-3 with TRBJ1-4, with D unresolved. V lost 2 bases and J 0 bases, leaving 10 bases between the germline ends. This CDR3 is 16 amino acids long. Germline CDR1 is LGHNA and CDR2 is YSLEER. This CDR3 is CASSQIVGATNEKLFF. DNA for the CDR3: TGCGCCAGCAGCCAAATCGTAGGAGCAACTAATGAAAAACTGTTTTTT.

The chain recombines TRBV6-1 with TRBJ2-2; D might be TRBD2 (6 bases). CDR1 and CDR2 (germline): MNHNS, SASEGT. V lost 4 bases and J lost 0, with 15 bases in between. CDR3 length: 17 residues. CDR3 sequence (DNA): TGTGCCAGCAGTGGAGAAAAGGGACTTTCGAACACCGGGGAGCTGTTTTTT. Translated: CASSGEKGLSNTGELFF.

This rearrangement joins TRBV30 to TRBJ1-3; D uncertain. The germline CDR1 and CDR2 sequences are GTSNPN and SVGIG (reference sequence). Trimming shortened V by 4 bases and J by 0 bases, and 10 bases separated the two germline ends. The CDR3 covers 14 residues. The CDR3 DNA is TGTGCCTGGATGCCGGCCGGCTCTGGAAACACCATATATTTT. Residues: CAWMPAGSGNTIYF.

V usage is TRBV5-1 and J usage is TRBJ2-1; D may be TRBD1 (6 bases). The CDR3 contains 14 residues. Germline CDR1 SGHRS, CDR2 YFSETQ. V lost 4 bases and J lost 6, with 14 bases in between. The CDR3 is CASSPGQPGNEQFF. The CDR3 coding sequence is TGCGCCAGCAGCCCAGGACAGCCGGGCAATGAGCAGTTCTTC. Supplemented by reference TRBV5-1 and TRBJ2-1, the full variable domain reads KAGVTQTPRYLIKTRGQQVTLSCSPISGHRSVSWYQQTPGQGLQFLFEYFSETQRNKGNFPGRFSGRQFSNSRSEMNVSTLELGDSALYLCASSPGQPGNEQFFGPGTRLTVL.

This clone was detected a few times. The J gene is TRBJ2-1, the V gene TRBV5-6; tentative D call: TRBD1 (6 bases). Trimming removed 2 bases from V and 7 bases from J, with 16 bases in between. Germline CDR1 is SGHDT and CDR2 is YYEEEE. CDR3 length equals 15 residues. CDR3 bases: TGTGCCAGCAGCTTATTTATCAGGGGAGATAATGAGCAGTTCTTC. Its translation: CASSLFIRGDNEQFF.

J is TRBJ1-1 and V is TRBV6-5; TRBD1 aligns across 9 bases. The ends lost 2 bases at V and 1 base at J; junction bases unmatched: 2. Germline-derived CDR1 and CDR2 are MNHEY and SVGAGI. This CDR3 has 15 residues. Here the CDR3 DNA reads TGTGCCAGCAGTTACGGGACAGGGTGGAACACTGAAGCTTTCTTT. It translates to CASSYGTGWNTEAFF.

This chain links TRBV30 with TRBJ1-2; 8 nucleotides agree with TRBD1. V gave up 2 bases and J gave up 4 bases; unmatched junction bases: 18. The CDR3 covers 18 residues. Germline CDR1 is GTSNPN and CDR2 is SVGIG (reference sequence). The CDR3 sequence: CAWSSSRFGQGATYGYTF. DNA of the CDR3: TGTGCCTGGAGTTCGTCAAGATTCGGACAGGGAGCAACCTATGGCTACACCTTC.

The table lists this clone with a few counts. V gene TRBV6-1 combines with J gene TRBJ1-1; unclear D gene. The CDR3 has 14 residues. CDR1 and CDR2 from the germline V gene are MNHNS and SASEGT. V was cut by 2 bases and J by 1 base, with 8 bases left in between. In nucleotides, the CDR3 is TGTGCCAGCAGTGAAACGGCCGCGAACACTGAAGCTTTCTTT. It specifies CASSETAANTEAFF.

V is TRBV9 and J is TRBJ1-1; D is undetermined. This CDR3 has 15 residues. Deletions cut 1 base from V and 4 bases from J, with 14 bases between. Germline-derived CDR1 and CDR2 are SGDLS and YYNGEE. The CDR3 reads CASSVNDVPATEAFF. CDR3 DNA sequence: TGTGCCAGCAGCGTAAACGACGTGCCGGCCACTGAAGCTTTCTTT.

This clone was picked up a small number of times. CDR3 amino acids: CASSVTGGPGEKLFF. The DNA of the CDR3 is TGTGCCAGCAGCGTAACTGGGGGGCCAGGTGAAAAACTGTTTTTT. The V gene is TRBV9, the J gene TRBJ1-4; tentatively, D is TRBD1 (6 bases). Trimming left V 1 base short and J 7 bases short, with 14 bases between. Germline V gene sequence: CDR1 SGDLS, CDR2 YYNGEE. This CDR3 comprises 15 residues.

The genes are TRBV2 and TRBJ1-6; unclear D gene. The CDR3 has 15 residues. Germline assignment: CDR1 SNHLY and CDR2 FYNNEI. The V gene lost 4 bases and the J gene lost 5 bases, with 12 bases spanning the gap. DNA for the CDR3: TGTGCCAGCAGTGTCGGCCTCTCTAATAATTCACCCCTCCACTTT. Protein: CASSVGLSNNSPLHF.

This chain joins TRBV5-4 and TRBJ2-1; the match to TRBD2 covers 7 bases. Trimming at V came to 0 bases and at J to 7 bases, leaving 7 bases not matched to a gene. CDR1 and CDR2 from the germline V gene are SGHNT and YYREEE (reference sequence). The CDR3 length is 15 residues. For the CDR3, the DNA is TGTGCCAGCAGCTTGGTTCGGGAGGCCGGGAATGAGCAGTTCTTC. Protein sequence: CASSLVREAGNEQFF.

The V gene is TRBV6-5, the J gene TRBJ2-2; 8 bases fit TRBD1. The CDR3 extends over 14 amino acids. J lost 6 bases, V lost 6 bases, and 6 bases had no gene match. Looked up from germline, CDR1 is MNHEY and CDR2 is SVGAGI. CDR3 in amino acids: CASSGTGRAGELFF. CDR3 bases: TGTGCCAGCAGCGGGACAGGTCGGGCCGGGGAGCTGTTTTTT.

The chain combines TRBV7-2 with TRBJ2-1; 7 bases are a match to TRBD2. Germline V gives CDR1 SGHTA, CDR2 FQGNSA. This CDR3 has 15 amino acids. The ends lost 3 bases at V and 12 bases at J; junction bases unmatched: 14. In DNA form, the CDR3 reads TGTGCCAGCAGCTTGGAATCCGGGACTAACAGTCGGCAGTTCTTC. Residues: CASSLESGTNSRQFF.

This chain connects TRBV7-8 to TRBJ1-5, with 8 bases aligning to TRBD1. Germline V gene data show CDR1 as SGHVS and CDR2 as FQNEAQ. CDR3 length: 16 amino acids. The V gene end was trimmed by 1 base and the J gene end by 1 base; junction bases not matched to a gene: 3. The CDR3 here is CASSLGTGWSNQPQHF. The CDR3 DNA reads as TGTGCCAGCAGCTTAGGGACAGGGTGGAGCAATCAGCCCCAGCATTTT.

V and J are TRBV18 and TRBJ2-5, with a possible D match to TRBD2 (6 bases). The CDR3 runs 12 residues. V was cut by 2 bases and J by 5 bases, with 6 bases left in between. CDR1 is KGHSH, CDR2 LQKENI, per germline. The chain's CDR3 is CASSPGGETQYF. CDR3 sequence (DNA): TGTGCCAGCTCACCAGGGGGGGAGACCCAGTACTTC.